The present TCR beta chain was sequenced within a study of cytomegalovirus exposure and HLA in healthy donors. Whole-study results and caveats: Association of a missense DCLRE1C variant with TCR beta V- and J-gene trimming was reported in a later analysis. Roughly even sequencing depth across donors was the assumption behind the presence/absence analyses. Solely CMV serostatus was available to characterize immune exposure.

Trimming cost V 6 bases and J 1 base, with 16 bases left between them. CDR1 and CDR2 from the germline V gene are KGHSH and LQKENI. The CDR3 totals 16 residues. To note about this clone: The antigen remains unidentified.

PCR employed 60 Vbeta and 13 Jbeta primers. Profiled with immunoSEQ multiplex PCR; TCRdb holds only in-frame clones, not every one. Of approximately 210,000 clones in the sample, roughly 83% were seen once. The chain uses TRBV18 and TRBJ2-1; D possibly corresponds to TRBD2 (6 bases). The receptor comes from a woman between 50 and 59 years old in good health and CMV-seronegative. The sequencing input was PBMCs. CDR3 DNA sequence: TGTGCCAGCTCCCGGTTGGAGGCGGGATCCTACAATGAGCAGTTCTTC. Its translation is CASSRLEAGSYNEQFF.